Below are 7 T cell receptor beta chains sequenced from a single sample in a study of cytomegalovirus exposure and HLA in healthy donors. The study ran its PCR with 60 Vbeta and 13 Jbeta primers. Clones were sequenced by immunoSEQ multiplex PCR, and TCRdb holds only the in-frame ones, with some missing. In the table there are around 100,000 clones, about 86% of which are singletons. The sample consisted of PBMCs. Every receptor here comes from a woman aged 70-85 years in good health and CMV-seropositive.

CDR3 bases: TGCGCCAGCAGCTTGGGAGCTAGCGGATACAATGAGCAGTTCTTC. The encoded protein is CASSLGASGYNEQFF. V and J are TRBV5-1 and TRBJ2-1, with TRBD2 identical over 7 bases. The germline gives CDR1 SGHRS, CDR2 YFSETQ. The CDR3 consists of 15 residues. V was pared by 0 bases and J by 4 bases, with 4 bases of the junction left unmatched.

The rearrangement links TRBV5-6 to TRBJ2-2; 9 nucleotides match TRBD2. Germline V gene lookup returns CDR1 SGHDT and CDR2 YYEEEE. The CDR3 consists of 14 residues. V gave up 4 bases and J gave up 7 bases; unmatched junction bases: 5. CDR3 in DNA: TGTGCCAGCAGCCCCGGGACTAGCTACGGGGAGCTGTTTTTT. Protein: CASSPGTSYGELFF.

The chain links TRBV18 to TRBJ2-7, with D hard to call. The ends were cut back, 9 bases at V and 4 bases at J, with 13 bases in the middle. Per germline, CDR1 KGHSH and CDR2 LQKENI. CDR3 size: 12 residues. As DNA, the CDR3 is TGTGCCAGTTCCAATACTGGTTACGAGCAGTACTTC. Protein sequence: CASSNTGYEQYF.

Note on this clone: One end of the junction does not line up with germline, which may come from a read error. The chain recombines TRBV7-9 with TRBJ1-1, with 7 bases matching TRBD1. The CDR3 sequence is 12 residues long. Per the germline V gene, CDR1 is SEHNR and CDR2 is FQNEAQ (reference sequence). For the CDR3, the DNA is TGTTCCAGCACCAGGGGGACAACTGAAGCTTTCTTT. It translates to CSSTRGTTEAFF.

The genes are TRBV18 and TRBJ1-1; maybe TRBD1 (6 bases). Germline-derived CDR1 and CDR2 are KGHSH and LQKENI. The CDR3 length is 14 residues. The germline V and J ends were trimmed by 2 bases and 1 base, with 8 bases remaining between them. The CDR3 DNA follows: TGTGCCAGCTCACCAACGGGACAGAACACTGAAGCTTTCTTT. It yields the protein CASSPTGQNTEAFF.

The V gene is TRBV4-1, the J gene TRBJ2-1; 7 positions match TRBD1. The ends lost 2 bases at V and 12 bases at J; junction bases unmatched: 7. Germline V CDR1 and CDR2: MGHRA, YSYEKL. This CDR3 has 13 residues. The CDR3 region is CASSQNRQGAQFF. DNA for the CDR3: TGCGCCAGCAGCCAAAACCGACAGGGAGCGCAGTTCTTC.

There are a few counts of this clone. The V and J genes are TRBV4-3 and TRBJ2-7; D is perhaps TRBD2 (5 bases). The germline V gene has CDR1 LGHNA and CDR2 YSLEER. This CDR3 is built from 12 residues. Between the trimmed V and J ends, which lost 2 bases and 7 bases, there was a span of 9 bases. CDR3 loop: CASSQPGGEQYF. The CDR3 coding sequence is TGCGCCAGCAGCCAACCTGGAGGTGAGCAGTACTTC.